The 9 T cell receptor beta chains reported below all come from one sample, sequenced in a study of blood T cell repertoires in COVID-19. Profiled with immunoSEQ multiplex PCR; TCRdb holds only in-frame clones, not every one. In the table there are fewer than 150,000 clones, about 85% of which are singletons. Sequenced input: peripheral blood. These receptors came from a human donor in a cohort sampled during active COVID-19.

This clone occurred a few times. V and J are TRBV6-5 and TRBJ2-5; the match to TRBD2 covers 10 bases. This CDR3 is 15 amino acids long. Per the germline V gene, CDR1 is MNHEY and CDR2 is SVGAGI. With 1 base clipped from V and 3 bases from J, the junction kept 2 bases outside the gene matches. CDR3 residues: CASSYLGLAEETQYF. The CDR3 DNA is TGTGCCAGCAGTTACTTAGGACTAGCGGAAGAGACCCAGTACTTC.

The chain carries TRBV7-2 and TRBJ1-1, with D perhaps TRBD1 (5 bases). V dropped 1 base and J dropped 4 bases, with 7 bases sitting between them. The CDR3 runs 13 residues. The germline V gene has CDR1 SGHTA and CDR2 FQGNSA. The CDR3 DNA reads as TGTGCCAGCAGCTTAGGTCAGGGCACTGAAGCTTTCTTT. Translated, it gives CASSLGQGTEAFF.

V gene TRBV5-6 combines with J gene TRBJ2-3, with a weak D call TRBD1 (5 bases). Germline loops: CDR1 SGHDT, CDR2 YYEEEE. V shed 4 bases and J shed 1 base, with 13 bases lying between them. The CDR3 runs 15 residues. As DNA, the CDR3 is TGTGCCAGCAGCCCGACAGAGGACGGCACAGATACGCAGTATTTT. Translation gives CASSPTEDGTDTQYF.

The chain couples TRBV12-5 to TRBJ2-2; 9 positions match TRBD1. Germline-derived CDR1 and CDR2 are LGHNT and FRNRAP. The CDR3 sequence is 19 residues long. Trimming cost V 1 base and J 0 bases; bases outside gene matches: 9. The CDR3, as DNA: TGTGCTAGTGGTTTGGAACTTAGTGGGGACAGGGCGAACACCGGGGAGCTGTTTTTT. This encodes CASGLELSGDRANTGELFF. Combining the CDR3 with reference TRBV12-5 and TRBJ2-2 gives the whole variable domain DARVTQTPRHKVTEMGQEVTMRCQPILGHNTVFWYRQTMMQGLELLAYFRNRAPLDDSGMPKDRFSAEMPDATLATLKIQPSEPRDSAVYFCASGLELSGDRANTGELFFGEGSRLTVL.

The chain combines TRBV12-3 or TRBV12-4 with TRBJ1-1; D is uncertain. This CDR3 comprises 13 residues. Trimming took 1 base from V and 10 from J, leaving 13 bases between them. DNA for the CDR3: TGTGCCAGCAGTTTAGGGGAGAATGTAGGAGCTTTCTTT. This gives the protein CASSLGENVGAFF.

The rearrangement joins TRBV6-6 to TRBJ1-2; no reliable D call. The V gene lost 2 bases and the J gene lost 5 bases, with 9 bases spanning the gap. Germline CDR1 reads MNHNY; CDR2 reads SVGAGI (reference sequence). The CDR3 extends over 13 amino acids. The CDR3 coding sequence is TGTGCCAGCAGTTACCTAGGCCTATATGGCTACACCTTC. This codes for CASSYLGLYGYTF.

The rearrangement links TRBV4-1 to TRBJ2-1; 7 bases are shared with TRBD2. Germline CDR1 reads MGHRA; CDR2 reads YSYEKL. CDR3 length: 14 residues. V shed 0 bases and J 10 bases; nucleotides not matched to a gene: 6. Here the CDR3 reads CASSQDLSAGEQFF. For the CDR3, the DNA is TGCGCCAGCAGCCAAGATCTTTCAGCGGGAGAGCAGTTCTTC.

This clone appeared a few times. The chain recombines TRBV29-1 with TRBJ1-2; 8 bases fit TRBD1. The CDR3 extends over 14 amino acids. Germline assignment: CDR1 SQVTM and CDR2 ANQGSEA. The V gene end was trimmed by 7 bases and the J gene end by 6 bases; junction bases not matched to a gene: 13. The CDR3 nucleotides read TGCAGCGCTGTCAGGACAGGGAAAGCAAATGGCTACACCTTC. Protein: CSAVRTGKANGYTF.

In DNA, the CDR3 is TGTGCCACCAGCGGATCTAGCGGGAGGGGTGAGCAGTTCTTC. As protein: CATSGSSGRGEQFF. This rearrangement joins TRBV15 to TRBJ2-1, with TRBD2 matching 12 bases. V trimming: 5 bases; J trimming: 9 bases; junction bases outside the gene matches: 5. This CDR3 comprises 14 residues. Looked up from germline, CDR1 is LNHNV and CDR2 is YYDKDF (reference sequence).